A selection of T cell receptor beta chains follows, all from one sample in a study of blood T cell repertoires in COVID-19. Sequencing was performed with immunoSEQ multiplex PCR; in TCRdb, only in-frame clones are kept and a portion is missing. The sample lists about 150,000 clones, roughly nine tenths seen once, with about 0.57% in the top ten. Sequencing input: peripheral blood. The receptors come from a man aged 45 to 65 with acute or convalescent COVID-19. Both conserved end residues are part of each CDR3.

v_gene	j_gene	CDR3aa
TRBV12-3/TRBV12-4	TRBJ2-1	CASRWTGEQFF
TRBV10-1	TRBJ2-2	CASSEDRANTGELFF
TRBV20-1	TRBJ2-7	CSASDLTAQYF
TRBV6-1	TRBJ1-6	CASSEVGTGYSPLHF
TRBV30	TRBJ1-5	CAWSAGTGGFQPQHF
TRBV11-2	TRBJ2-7	CASSLGPRYEQYF
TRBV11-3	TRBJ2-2	CASSRELGTDTGELFF
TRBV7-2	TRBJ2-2	CASSTGLAGGAGELFF
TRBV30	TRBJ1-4	CAWRAGGFREKLFF
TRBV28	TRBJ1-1	CASSSSGVNTEAFF
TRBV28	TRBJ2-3	CASRTDGQGTDTQYF
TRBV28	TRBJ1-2	CASRRQGAYGYTF
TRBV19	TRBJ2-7	CASSPTGSSYEQYF
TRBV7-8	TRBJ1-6	CASSSLGPGQSYNSPLHF
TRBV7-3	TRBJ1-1	CASSWGQNTEAFF
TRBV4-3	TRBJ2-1	CASSRTPGLPPGEQFF
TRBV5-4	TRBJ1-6	CASSLEAGSNSPLHF
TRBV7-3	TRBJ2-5	CASSRSNSETQYF
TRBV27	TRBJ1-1	CASGQGASRTEAFF
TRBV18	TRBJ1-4	CASSPVPNRVREKLFF
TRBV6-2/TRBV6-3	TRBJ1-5	CASSVTDYQPQHF
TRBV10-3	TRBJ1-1	CAIKENSMNTEAFF
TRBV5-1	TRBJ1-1	CASSLGGLEAFF
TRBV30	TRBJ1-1	CAWSVSPNTEAFF
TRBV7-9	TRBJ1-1	CASSPLNSEAFF
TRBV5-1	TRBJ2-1	CASSFPTGYSSYNEQFF
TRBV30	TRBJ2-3	CAGSASTDTQYF
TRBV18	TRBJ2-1	CASSPQGVGNEQFF
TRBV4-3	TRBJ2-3	CASSQDRPGPQGTQYF
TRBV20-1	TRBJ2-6	CSASSRVETGGSGANVLTF
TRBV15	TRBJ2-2	CATSRRGNTGELFF
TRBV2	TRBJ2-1	CASSDLDRNNEQFF
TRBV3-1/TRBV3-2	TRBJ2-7	CASARGSAYEQYF
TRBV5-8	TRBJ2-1	CASSFAGTSINNEQFF
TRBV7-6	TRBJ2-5	CASSLGQGITGETQYF
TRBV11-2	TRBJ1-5	CASSLDGTTNQPQHF
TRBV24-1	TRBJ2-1	CATSARGGGEYNEQFF
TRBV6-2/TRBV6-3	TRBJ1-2	CASSYVRYGYTF
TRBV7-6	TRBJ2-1	CASSPPIFSGVNEQFF
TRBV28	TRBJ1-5	CASSLGWQIYSNQPQHF
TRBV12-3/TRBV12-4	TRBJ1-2	CASSQSQGSGYTF
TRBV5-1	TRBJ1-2	CASSFSNFRYYGYTF
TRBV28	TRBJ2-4	CASSSPGGLVQYF
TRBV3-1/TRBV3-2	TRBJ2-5	CASSQIDRLFQETQYF